These 7 T cell receptor beta chains share one sample of origin, sequenced in a study of identical twins. TCRdb re-called the 5' RACE reads with MiXCR, one entry per CDR3 protein. This sample has about 210,000 distinct CDR3 sequences, with over 8% found just once. Input material: memory (CD45RO+) T cells sorted from blood. The receptors originated from a woman aged 18-29 years in good health.

In this sample, this clonotype turned up a few times. This chain links TRBV12-5 with TRBJ2-3; a possible D gene is TRBD2 (6 bases). Germline V gives CDR1 LGHNT, CDR2 FRNRAP. Trimming pared 0 bases from V and 1 base from J, leaving 17 bases between. The CDR3 is 18 residues long. As DNA, the CDR3 is TGTGCTAGTGGTTTGGTACCCGACGGGAGTAGCGGCACAGATACGCAGTATTTT. It specifies CASGLVPDGSSGTDTQYF.

V and J are TRBV20-1 and TRBJ1-2, with a possible D match to TRBD1 (6 bases). Germline lookup yields CDR1 DFQATT and CDR2 SNEGSKA (reference sequence). V was pared by 6 bases and J by 1 base, with 9 bases between. The CDR3 runs 12 residues. In DNA form, the CDR3 reads TGCAGTGCCGTGGGACATAACTATGGCTACACCTTC. Its protein product is CSAVGHNYGYTF.

Remarks on this clonotype: A read error is possible here, since a much larger clone lies one base away. J is TRBJ1-1 and V is TRBV7-2; maybe TRBD1 (5 bases). CDR1 is SGHTA and CDR2 is FQGNSA in the germline V gene. This CDR3 has 16 amino acids. The CDR3 spells CASILAPGTAGTEAFF. As DNA, the CDR3 is TGTGCCAGCATCTTAGCCCCAGGGACGGCCGGCACTGAAGCTTTCTTT.

This clonotype has at least ten counts. The chain uses TRBV5-1 and TRBJ1-2; D might be TRBD1 (6 bases). The germline gives CDR1 SGHRS, CDR2 YFSETQ. The V gene lost 1 base and the J gene lost 1 base, with 17 bases spanning the gap. The CDR3 spans 17 residues. The CDR3 DNA is TGCGCCAGCAGCTTGTCATCTACAGGGACAAATAACTATGGCTACACCTTC. Protein product: CASSLSSTGTNNYGYTF.

The chain recombines TRBV2 with TRBJ2-3, with 15 bases matching TRBD2. The V and J ends lost 6 bases and 5 bases, in that order; junction bases with no gene match: 6. There are 16 residues in the CDR3. Per the germline V gene, CDR1 is SNHLY and CDR2 is FYNNEI. The CDR3 bases are TGTGCCAGCAGAAGAAGGACTAGCGGGGGGGGAGATACGCAGTATTTT. Translated, it gives CASRRRTSGGGDTQYF.

This clonotype was found a few times. The genes are TRBV20-1 and TRBJ2-1; 9 bases line up with TRBD1. Germline V CDR1 and CDR2: DFQATT, SNEGSKA (reference sequence). After removal of 6 bases from V and 7 bases from J, the junction contained 10 bases not matched to a gene. The CDR3 extends over 14 amino acids. The CDR3 sequence is CSAPGDRVINEQFF. As DNA, the CDR3 is TGCAGTGCCCCTGGGGACAGGGTAATTAATGAGCAGTTCTTC.

There are a few counts of this clonotype. The gene calls are TRBV10-2 and TRBJ2-1; 7 bases align to TRBD1. CDR3 length: 16 residues. Trimming at V came to 2 bases and at J to 2 bases, leaving 6 bases not matched to a gene. CDR1 WSHSY and CDR2 SAAADI come from the germline V gene. The CDR3 DNA sequence: TGCGCCAGCAGTGAGATCAGGGGGAGTACCTACAATGAGCAGTTCTTC. Translating gives CASSEIRGSTYNEQFF.